This is a list of T cell receptor beta chains from one sample in a study of human T cells and chemical hapten exposure. TCRdb itself ran the RACE reads through MiXCR, one entry per CDR3 protein. This table holds roughly 53,000 distinct CDR3 sequences, more than 9.5% found once. The input for sequencing was whole blood, taken in connection with sensitization to the hapten diphenylcyclopropenone (DPC). These receptors all come from a middle-aged woman with alopecia areata. Some clones in this sample may be carry-over from other donors' samples. Each CDR3 is given with its conserved first and last residue. Each record gives: CDR3 protein, CDR3 DNA, V gene, clone size, CDR3 length, D gene, J gene. A D gene is named only where the DNA matches it firmly. Clone size appears in some rows only: once, few, many, or a class for an expanded clone.

CDR3aa: CASSHRTGTGGTEAFF
CDR3nt: TGTGCCAGCAGCCATCGAACCGGGACAGGGGGCACTGAAGCTTTCTTT
v_gene: TRBV14
abundance: many
len: 16
d_gene: TRBD1
j_gene: TRBJ1-1

CDR3aa: CASSLVLASTDTQYF
CDR3nt: TGTGCCAGCAGCTTAGTACTAGCGAGCACAGATACGCAGTATTTT
v_gene: TRBV7-9
abundance: NA
len: 15
d_gene: TRBD2
j_gene: TRBJ2-3

CDR3aa: CASSPGQGNEKLFF
CDR3nt: TGTGCCAGCTCGCCGGGACAGGGAAACGAAAAACTGTTTTTT
v_gene: TRBV18
abundance: many
len: 14
d_gene: TRBD1
j_gene: TRBJ1-4

CDR3aa: CASSYSGGAGDTQYF
CDR3nt: TGTGCCAGCAGCTATAGCGGGGGGGCCGGAGATACGCAGTATTTT
v_gene: TRBV7-3
abundance: NA
len: 15
d_gene: TRBD2
j_gene: TRBJ2-3

CDR3aa: CSVELAWDSRTYEQYF
CDR3nt: TGCAGCGTTGAATTGGCGTGGGACTCACGTACCTACGAGCAGTACTTC
v_gene: TRBV29-1
abundance: many
len: 16
d_gene: NA
j_gene: TRBJ2-7

CDR3aa: CASSLTGEQYF
CDR3nt: TGCGCCAGCAGCTTGACTGGCGAGCAGTACTTC
v_gene: TRBV5-1
abundance: NA
len: 11
d_gene: NA
j_gene: TRBJ2-7

CDR3aa: CASSLRGEHQPQHF
CDR3nt: TGTGCCAGCAGTTTACGGGGGGAGCATCAGCCCCAGCATTTT
v_gene: TRBV28
abundance: many
len: 14
d_gene: NA
j_gene: TRBJ1-5

CDR3aa: CASSFFGGYEQYF
CDR3nt: TGTGCCAGCAGTTTTTTTGGGGGCTACGAGCAGTACTTC
v_gene: TRBV28
abundance: NA
len: 13
d_gene: NA
j_gene: TRBJ2-7

CDR3aa: CSVDDRTDTQYF
CDR3nt: TGCAGCGTTGATGACCGCACAGATACGCAGTATTTT
v_gene: TRBV29-1
abundance: many
len: 12
d_gene: NA
j_gene: TRBJ2-3

CDR3aa: CASSPYPTGRADTQYF
CDR3nt: TGCGCCAGCAGCCCTTACCCTACAGGGCGCGCAGATACGCAGTATTTT
v_gene: TRBV5-1
abundance: many
len: 16
d_gene: NA
j_gene: TRBJ2-3

CDR3aa: CARRPSSGGAGTQYF
CDR3nt: TGTGCCCGCAGGCCAAGTAGCGGGGGGGCCGGTACGCAGTATTTT
v_gene: TRBV7-2
abundance: NA
len: 15
d_gene: TRBD2
j_gene: TRBJ2-3

CDR3aa: CSVETDLRADTQYF
CDR3nt: TGCAGCGTTGAGACGGACCTTCGGGCAGATACGCAGTATTTT
v_gene: TRBV29-1
abundance: NA
len: 14
d_gene: NA
j_gene: TRBJ2-3

CDR3aa: CASSPPTAQGNTIYF
CDR3nt: TGTGCCAGCAGCCCCCCGACAGCCCAAGGAAACACCATATATTTT
v_gene: TRBV28
abundance: NA
len: 15
d_gene: NA
j_gene: TRBJ1-3

CDR3aa: CASKAGYGQYF
CDR3nt: TGCGCCAGCAAGGCAGGTTATGGGCAGTATTTT
v_gene: TRBV4-1
abundance: NA
len: 11
d_gene: NA
j_gene: TRBJ2-3

CDR3aa: CASSSGTGAKNIQYF
CDR3nt: TGTGCCAGCAGCTCCGGGACAGGGGCCAAAAACATTCAGTACTTC
v_gene: TRBV7-9
abundance: few
len: 15
d_gene: TRBD1
j_gene: TRBJ2-4

CDR3aa: CSARRGTGELFF
CDR3nt: TGCAGTGCTAGAAGAGGGACCGGGGAGCTGTTTTTT
v_gene: TRBV20-1
abundance: few
len: 12
d_gene: NA
j_gene: TRBJ2-2

CDR3aa: CASSPDFFGYTF
CDR3nt: TGCGCCAGCAGCCCAGACTTCTTTGGCTACACCTTC
v_gene: TRBV5-1
abundance: few
len: 12
d_gene: NA
j_gene: TRBJ1-2

CDR3aa: CASRWGADTEAFF
CDR3nt: TGTGCCAGCAGGTGGGGGGCGGACACTGAAGCTTTCTTT
v_gene: TRBV7-9
abundance: few
len: 13
d_gene: NA
j_gene: TRBJ1-1

CDR3aa: CASTREVEKLFF
CDR3nt: TGTGCCAGCACTAGGGAGGTCGAAAAACTGTTTTTT
v_gene: TRBV2
abundance: few
len: 12
d_gene: NA
j_gene: TRBJ1-4

CDR3aa: CASSLTSGGHNEQFF
CDR3nt: TGCGCCAGCAGCTTGACTAGCGGGGGGCACAATGAGCAGTTCTTC
v_gene: TRBV5-1
abundance: few
len: 15
d_gene: TRBD2
j_gene: TRBJ2-1

CDR3aa: CSAQMDRIYGYTF
CDR3nt: TGCAGTGCTCAAATGGACAGGATCTATGGCTACACCTTC
v_gene: TRBV20-1
abundance: many
len: 13
d_gene: TRBD1
j_gene: TRBJ1-2

CDR3aa: CASSQVPGENTGELFF
CDR3nt: TGCGCCAGCAGCCAAGTTCCGGGAGAGAACACCGGGGAGCTGTTTTTT
v_gene: TRBV4-1
abundance: few
len: 16
d_gene: NA
j_gene: TRBJ2-2

CDR3aa: CSASPGQVTEQYF
CDR3nt: TGCAGTGCTTCGCCGGGACAGGTAACCGAGCAGTACTTC
v_gene: TRBV20-1
abundance: NA
len: 13
d_gene: TRBD1
j_gene: TRBJ2-7

CDR3aa: CASSLSSLSSYNEQFF
CDR3nt: TGTGCCAGCAGTTTATCTTCCCTAAGCTCCTACAATGAGCAGTTCTTC
v_gene: TRBV27
abundance: few
len: 16
d_gene: NA
j_gene: TRBJ2-1

CDR3aa: CSARSSRSGANVLTF
CDR3nt: TGCAGTGCTCGCTCGAGTCGGTCTGGGGCCAACGTCCTGACTTTC
v_gene: TRBV20-1
abundance: once
len: 15
d_gene: NA
j_gene: TRBJ2-6

CDR3aa: CSTTGTGVNEQFF
CDR3nt: TGCAGCACGACCGGGACAGGGGTCAATGAGCAGTTCTTC
v_gene: TRBV29-1
abundance: few
len: 13
d_gene: TRBD1
j_gene: TRBJ2-1

CDR3aa: CASSIRGGDTDTQYF
CDR3nt: TGTGCCAGTAGTATTCGAGGAGGGGACACAGATACGCAGTATTTT
v_gene: TRBV19
abundance: many
len: 15
d_gene: NA
j_gene: TRBJ2-3

CDR3aa: CASSAPAYGYTF
CDR3nt: TGTGCCAGCAGTGCCCCAGCTTATGGCTACACCTTC
v_gene: TRBV12-3/TRBV12-4
abundance: NA
len: 12
d_gene: NA
j_gene: TRBJ1-2

CDR3aa: CASGHYEQYF
CDR3nt: TGTGCCAGCGGTCACTACGAGCAGTACTTC
v_gene: TRBV28
abundance: few
len: 10
d_gene: NA
j_gene: TRBJ2-7

CDR3aa: CSARRDTSTDTQYF
CDR3nt: TGCAGTGCTAGGCGGGACACCAGCACAGATACGCAGTATTTT
v_gene: TRBV20-1
abundance: many
len: 14
d_gene: NA
j_gene: TRBJ2-3

CDR3aa: CASSLRTGEAFF
CDR3nt: TGTGCCAGCAGCCTTCGGACAGGGGAGGCTTTCTTT
v_gene: TRBV7-2
abundance: few
len: 12
d_gene: TRBD1
j_gene: TRBJ1-1

CDR3aa: CASSEGEGSTGELFF
CDR3nt: TGTGCCAGCAGTGAGGGGGAGGGTAGCACCGGGGAGCTGTTTTTT
v_gene: TRBV6-4
abundance: many
len: 15
d_gene: TRBD2
j_gene: TRBJ2-2

CDR3aa: CASSPSGQPPTNEKLFF
CDR3nt: TGTGCCAGCTCACCATCGGGACAGCCGCCAACTAATGAAAAACTGTTTTTT
v_gene: TRBV18
abundance: few
len: 17
d_gene: TRBD1
j_gene: TRBJ1-4

CDR3aa: CSAPASPSSYEQYF
CDR3nt: TGCAGTGCCCCCGCGTCGCCCAGCTCCTACGAGCAGTACTTC
v_gene: TRBV20-1
abundance: few
len: 14
d_gene: NA
j_gene: TRBJ2-7

CDR3aa: CASSESLAGPYEQYF
CDR3nt: TGTGCCAGCAGTGAATCCCTAGCGGGGCCATACGAGCAGTACTTC
v_gene: TRBV2
abundance: few
len: 15
d_gene: TRBD2
j_gene: TRBJ2-7

CDR3aa: CASSLRGQSYGYTF
CDR3nt: TGTGCCAGCAGCTTGCGGGGACAGAGCTATGGCTACACCTTC
v_gene: TRBV7-2
abundance: NA
len: 14
d_gene: TRBD1
j_gene: TRBJ1-2

CDR3aa: CASSKLSGNTIYF
CDR3nt: TGTGCCAGCAGCAAGCTCTCTGGAAACACCATATATTTT
v_gene: TRBV7-8
abundance: few
len: 13
d_gene: NA
j_gene: TRBJ1-3

CDR3aa: CSASAGETEAFF
CDR3nt: TGCAGTGCTAGCGCCGGGGAGACTGAAGCTTTCTTT
v_gene: TRBV20-1
abundance: few
len: 12
d_gene: NA
j_gene: TRBJ1-1

CDR3aa: CASSPSGGVNTEAFF
CDR3nt: TGTGCCAGCTCACCGTCCGGGGGGGTTAACACTGAAGCTTTCTTT
v_gene: TRBV18
abundance: few
len: 15
d_gene: NA
j_gene: TRBJ1-1

CDR3aa: CAWSLGVGEKQYF
CDR3nt: TGTGCCTGGAGTTTGGGTGTAGGGGAAAAGCAGTACTTC
v_gene: TRBV30
abundance: NA
len: 13
d_gene: NA
j_gene: TRBJ2-7

CDR3aa: CASSPLYEQYF
CDR3nt: TGTGCCAGCAGCCCTCTCTACGAGCAGTACTTC
v_gene: TRBV11-2
abundance: NA
len: 11
d_gene: NA
j_gene: TRBJ2-7

CDR3aa: CASSVSEHPNYGYTF
CDR3nt: TGTGCCAGCAGCGTATCTGAGCACCCTAACTATGGCTACACCTTC
v_gene: TRBV9
abundance: many
len: 15
d_gene: NA
j_gene: TRBJ1-2

CDR3aa: CSAGQGNTGELFF
CDR3nt: TGCAGCGCGGGACAGGGGAACACCGGGGAGCTGTTTTTT
v_gene: TRBV29-1
abundance: many
len: 13
d_gene: TRBD1
j_gene: TRBJ2-2

CDR3aa: CASSLMGRRYNEQFF
CDR3nt: TGCGCCAGCAGCTTGATGGGACGCCGATACAATGAGCAGTTCTTC
v_gene: TRBV5-1
abundance: NA
len: 15
d_gene: NA
j_gene: TRBJ2-1

CDR3aa: CASSSSRDRVNEQFF
CDR3nt: TGTGCCAGCAGCAGCAGCCGGGACAGGGTCAATGAGCAGTTCTTC
v_gene: TRBV6-5
abundance: few
len: 15
d_gene: TRBD1
j_gene: TRBJ2-1